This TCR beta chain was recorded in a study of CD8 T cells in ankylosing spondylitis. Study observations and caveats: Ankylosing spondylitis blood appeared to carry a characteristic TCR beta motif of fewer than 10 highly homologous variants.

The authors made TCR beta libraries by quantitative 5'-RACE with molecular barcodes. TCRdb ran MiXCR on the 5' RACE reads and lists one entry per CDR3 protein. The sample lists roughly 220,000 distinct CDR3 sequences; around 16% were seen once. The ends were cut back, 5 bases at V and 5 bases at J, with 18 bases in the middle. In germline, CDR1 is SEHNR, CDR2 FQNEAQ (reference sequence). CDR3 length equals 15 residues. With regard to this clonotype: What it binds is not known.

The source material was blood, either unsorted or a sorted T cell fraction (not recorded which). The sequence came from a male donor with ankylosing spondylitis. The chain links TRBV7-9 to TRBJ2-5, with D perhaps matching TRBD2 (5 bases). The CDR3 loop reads CASSPSLVGEETQYF. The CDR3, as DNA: TGTGCCAGCAGCCCTTCCCTTGTCGGGGAGGAGACCCAGTACTTC.